These T cell receptor beta chains were read from a single sample in a study of T cells in Graves' hyperthyroidism and ophthalmopathy. MiXCR, applied by TCRdb to the multiplex PCR reads, yields one record per CDR3 protein. Among 150,000 to 200,000 distinct CDR3 sequences, about a sixth were seen once, and the ten largest hold 25% to 30%. Source material: blood. All receptors derive from a woman in her fifties or sixties with Graves' hyperthyroidism. The CDR3 runs from the conserved cysteine through the conserved F or W. A D gene is named only where the DNA matches it firmly. Clone size is given for some rows only: seen once, a few or many times, or a class if the clone is expanded.

d_gene | j_gene | abundance | v_gene | CDR3aa | CDR3nt
TRBD1 | TRBJ1-2 | many | TRBV28 | CASRFRDSYLSNYGYTF | TGTGCCAGCAGATTCCGGGACAGCTACCTGTCTAACTATGGCTACACCTTC
TRBD1 | TRBJ1-5 | NA | TRBV4-1 | CASSQVGTGGFNQPQHF | TGCGCCAGCAGCCAAGTAGGTACAGGGGGTTTCAATCAGCCCCAGCATTTT
NA | TRBJ2-5 | NA | TRBV7-3 | CASSLGRVVQETQYF | TGTGCCAGCAGCTTAGGCAGGGTGGTACAAGAGACCCAGTACTTC
NA | TRBJ2-1 | many | TRBV2 | CASRLGKSYNEQFF | TGTGCCAGCAGGTTAGGGAAATCCTACAATGAGCAGTTCTTC
TRBD2 | TRBJ2-3 | NA | TRBV20-1 | CSARGLAGGTDTQYF | TGCAGTGCTAGGGGACTAGCGGGGGGCACAGATACGCAGTATTTT
NA | TRBJ1-6 | once | TRBV7-3 | CASSLRRMNSPLHF | TGTGCCAGCAGCTTGAGACGGATGAATTCACCCCTCCACTTT
NA | TRBJ1-5 | many | TRBV6-5 | CASSYSRSQPQHF | TGTGCCAGCAGTTACTCGAGGAGTCAGCCCCAGCATTTT
NA | TRBJ1-6 | many | TRBV11-2 | CASSLTVYNSPLHF | TGTGCCAGCAGCTTAACCGTATATAATTCACCCCTCCACTTT
TRBD1 | TRBJ2-7 | many | TRBV19 | CASSTGTVYEQYF | TGTGCCAGTAGTACCGGGACAGTCTACGAGCAGTACTTC
NA | TRBJ2-7 | many | TRBV7-6 | CASSLGAGADEQYF | TGTGCCAGCAGCTTAGGGGCGGGGGCGGACGAGCAGTACTTC
NA | TRBJ1-5 | NA | TRBV4-3 | CASSQDTGGAQPQHF | TGCGCCAGCAGCCAAGATACGGGGGGTGCTCAGCCCCAGCATTTT
NA | TRBJ1-4 | NA | TRBV12-3/TRBV12-4 | CASSLMRRRGEKLFF | TGTGCCAGCAGTTTAATGCGGCGACGAGGGGAAAAACTGTTTTTT
TRBD1 | TRBJ2-7 | NA | TRBV9 | CASSTGTDSSYEQYF | TGTGCCAGCAGCACCGGGACAGATAGCTCCTACGAGCAGTACTTC
NA | TRBJ1-4 | NA | TRBV18 | CASSPRAGTTYEKLFF | TGTGCCAGCTCACCTCGCGCCGGGACAACCTATGAAAAACTGTTTTTT
NA | TRBJ1-2 | few | TRBV5-6 | CASSLIQGIWGYTF | TGTGCCAGCAGCTTGATTCAGGGGATATGGGGCTACACCTTC
NA | TRBJ2-1 | few | TRBV6-5 | CASSYSTGEQFF | TGTGCCAGCAGTTACTCCACGGGGGAGCAGTTCTTC
TRBD1 | TRBJ1-1 | many | TRBV2 | CASSRDRNTEAFF | TGTGCCAGCAGTCGGGACAGGAACACTGAAGCTTTCTTT
TRBD1 | TRBJ2-3 | many | TRBV19 | CASSVTGGTDTQYF | TGTGCCAGTAGTGTGACAGGGGGGACAGATACGCAGTATTTT
TRBD2 | TRBJ2-5 | few | TRBV10-2 | CASQRGVQETQYF | TGCGCCAGCCAGCGGGGGGTCCAAGAGACCCAGTACTTC
NA | TRBJ1-1 | many | TRBV19 | CASSMQGPTEAFF | TGTGCCAGTAGTATGCAGGGGCCCACTGAAGCTTTCTTT
TRBD2 | TRBJ2-7 | many | TRBV19 | CASSAGGSYEQYF | TGTGCCAGTAGCGCGGGGGGATCCTACGAGCAGTACTTC
TRBD1 | TRBJ1-2 | NA | TRBV19 | CASSTTGQGIYGYTF | TGTGCCAGTAGTACTACGGGACAGGGGATCTATGGCTACACCTTC
NA | TRBJ2-7 | few | TRBV3-1 | CASSQDRSGEQYF | TGTGCCAGCAGCCAAGATAGATCGGGCGAGCAGTACTTC
TRBD2 | TRBJ2-5 | many | TRBV5-1 | CASSSRGGREETQYF | TGCGCCAGCAGCTCACGGGGGGGCAGGGAAGAGACCCAGTACTTC
NA | TRBJ1-2 | many | TRBV6-2/TRBV6-3 | CASQGNYGYTF | TGTGCCAGCCAGGGAAACTATGGCTACACCTTC
NA | TRBJ1-4 | many | TRBV28 | CASYTLSEGLMKEKLFF | TGTGCCAGCTATACCCTCTCTGAGGGCCTTATGAAGGAAAAACTGTTTTTT
TRBD1 | TRBJ1-4 | many | TRBV20-1 | CSAPDRAGTNEKLFF | TGCAGTGCCCCGGACAGGGCCGGAACTAATGAAAAACTGTTTTTT
NA | TRBJ1-1 | NA | TRBV7-9 | CASSLGIGMNTEAFF | TGTGCCAGCAGCTTAGGTATCGGGATGAACACTGAAGCTTTCTTT
TRBD2 | TRBJ2-1 | many | TRBV19 | CASSIDLVAGGNEQFF | TGTGCCAGTAGTATAGATCTAGTAGCGGGGGGTAATGAGCAGTTCTTC
TRBD1 | TRBJ2-3 | NA | TRBV7-6 | CASSHWEGGYGLKGTDTQYF | TGTGCCAGCAGCCATTGGGAAGGGGGCTATGGCCTGAAAGGCACAGATACGCAGTATTTT
TRBD1 | TRBJ1-2 | many | TRBV6-6 | CASSYRTGHNYGYTF | TGTGCCAGCAGTTACCGGACAGGGCATAACTATGGCTACACCTTC
NA | TRBJ2-1 | many | TRBV4-1 | CASSQDGNEQFF | TGCGCCAGCAGCCAAGATGGCAATGAGCAGTTCTTC
NA | TRBJ2-7 | many | TRBV6-1 | CASSTLKSSYEQYF | TGTGCCAGCAGTACTTTGAAGAGCTCCTACGAGCAGTACTTC
TRBD2 | TRBJ2-1 | many | TRBV5-1 | CASSPWGLKRGGPNEQFF | TGCGCCAGCAGCCCCTGGGGTCTAAAGCGGGGGGGCCCCAATGAGCAGTTCTTC
NA | TRBJ1-2 | many | TRBV20-1 | CSASSGRAYGYTF | TGCAGTGCTAGCTCGGGCAGGGCGTATGGCTACACCTTC
TRBD1 | TRBJ1-1 | many | TRBV11-2 | CASSNRTGRTEAFF | TGTGCCAGCAGCAACCGGACAGGGAGAACTGAAGCTTTCTTT
NA | TRBJ2-1 | NA | TRBV28 | CASSSLAKGYNEQFF | TGTGCCAGCAGCTCCCTTGCCAAAGGGTACAATGAGCAGTTCTTC
TRBD1 | TRBJ2-7 | many | TRBV11-3 | CASSLGRGTGIAEQYF | TGTGCCAGCAGCTTAGGGCGCGGGACAGGAATTGCCGAGCAGTACTTC
TRBD2 | TRBJ2-1 | many | TRBV6-1 | CATIQGGSGTNEQFF | TGTGCCACCATCCAGGGAGGGTCGGGCACGAATGAGCAGTTCTTC
NA | TRBJ1-1 | many | TRBV11-3 | CASSSDGMNTEAFF | TGTGCCAGCAGCTCCGACGGCATGAACACTGAAGCTTTCTTT
TRBD2 | TRBJ2-7 | many | TRBV6-1 | CASSEAIATSGTYEQYF | TGTGCCAGCAGTGAAGCGATCGCAACTAGCGGAACCTACGAGCAGTACTTC
NA | TRBJ1-2 | few | TRBV19 | CASSTGVPHYGYTF | TGTGCCAGTAGTACAGGGGTCCCCCACTATGGCTACACCTTC
NA | TRBJ2-7 | many | TRBV15 | CATSRNGYEQYF | TGTGCCACCAGCAGAAACGGGTACGAGCAGTACTTC
TRBD2 | TRBJ2-1 | many | TRBV6-2/TRBV6-3 | CASRTLAGAYNEQFF | TGTGCCAGCAGGACCCTAGCGGGGGCTTACAATGAGCAGTTCTTC
TRBD2 | TRBJ2-3 | few | TRBV19 | CASSDWTSGAADTQYF | TGTGCCAGTAGTGACTGGACTAGCGGGGCCGCAGATACGCAGTATTTT
NA | TRBJ2-5 | NA | TRBV29-1 | CSAPVFQETQYF | TGCAGCGCCCCAGTATTCCAAGAGACCCAGTACTTC
NA | TRBJ2-3 | many | TRBV20-1 | CSARGPGLVGDTQYF | TGCAGTGCTAGAGGGCCGGGGCTAGTAGGAGATACGCAGTATTTT
TRBD2 | TRBJ2-1 | many | TRBV3-1 | CASSQEAGVGNEQFF | TGTGCCAGCAGCCAAGAAGCGGGGGTCGGCAATGAGCAGTTCTTC
NA | TRBJ1-2 | few | TRBV6-1 | CASSEQLYGYTF | TGTGCCAGCAGTGAACAGCTCTATGGCTACACCTTC
TRBD1 | TRBJ1-6 | few | TRBV7-3 | CASSLPTPTGDNSPLHF | TGTGCCAGCAGCTTGCCCACGCCGACAGGGGATAATTCACCCCTCCACTTT
NA | TRBJ1-1 | many | TRBV7-9 | CASSSRGNTEALF | TGTGCCAGCAGCTCGCGAGGTAACACTGAAGCTCTCTTT
TRBD1 | TRBJ2-3 | many | TRBV28 | CASRQNRGHLGDTQYF | TGTGCCAGCAGACAGAACAGGGGGCACTTAGGAGATACGCAGTATTTT
NA | TRBJ2-7 | NA | TRBV12-3/TRBV12-4 | CASSPARTTYEQYF | TGTGCCAGCAGCCCCGCCAGGACTACCTACGAGCAGTACTTC
TRBD1 | TRBJ2-2 | many | TRBV2 | CASRPDAAGGVYANTGELFF | TGTGCCAGCAGGCCCGACGCGGCAGGGGGCGTATACGCGAACACCGGGGAGCTGTTTTTT
NA | TRBJ1-2 | many | TRBV19 | CASSIGFMAYGYTF | TGTGCCAGTAGTATAGGGTTCATGGCCTATGGCTACACCTTC